Listed here are 19 T cell receptor beta chains from one sample, sequenced in a study of CXCR3-negative and CXCR3-positive naive CD8 T cells. Study-wide points: TRB CDR3s of CXCR3-positive naive cells were more hydrophobic than those of CXCR3-negative naive cells.

These receptors lack a known antigen. Carrying UMI labels, the TRB cDNA libraries were prepared through 5' RACE. TCRdb re-called the 5' RACE reads and shows each CDR3 protein once, DNA omitted. Its clone listing holds about 130,000 distinct CDR3 sequences. Sequenced input: naive CXCR3+ CD8+ T cells from blood. Subset here: CD45RO-CCR7+CD27+CD95- naive CD8+ T cells expressing CXCR3 (TNR3+). Receptors originate from a human donor in good health. Some clones in this sample may be carry-over from other donors' samples.

The gene calls are TRBV11-2 and TRBJ2-5. CDR1 is SGHAT and CDR2 is FQNNGV in the germline V gene. The CDR3 sequence is 13 residues long. The CDR3 is CASSLRFGETQYF. Full variable domain (remainder filled in from reference TRBV11-2 and TRBJ2-5): EAGVAQSPRYKIIEKRQSVAFWCNPISGHATLYWYQQILGQGPKLLIQFQNNGVVDDSQLPKDRFSAERLKGVDSTLKIQPAKLEDSAVYLCASSLRFGETQYFGPGTRLLVL.

This chain links TRBV19 with TRBJ2-1; TCRdb proposes TRBD2, but this gene call is untestable without DNA. The CDR3 covers 15 residues. Germline CDR1 and CDR2: LNHDA and SQIVND (reference sequence). CDR3 in amino acids: CASSIVLAVYNEQFF.

This chain joins TRBV6-2 or TRBV6-3 and TRBJ2-3; TCRdb indicates TRBD2, and absent DNA this call remains unverified. The CDR3 runs to 17 residues. Germline CDR1 and CDR2: MNHEY and SVGEGT. CDR3 in amino acids: CASSWTSGGPSTDTQYF.

This rearrangement joins TRBV9 to TRBJ1-1. CDR1 is SGDLS and CDR2 is YYNGEE in the germline V gene. The CDR3 totals 14 residues. CDR3: CASSSGTANTEAFF.

The chain carries TRBV5-1 and TRBJ2-7; TCRdb's D call, TRBD1, is unchecked because there is no DNA. This CDR3 is 14 amino acids long. Germline lookup yields CDR1 SGHRS and CDR2 YFSETQ. The CDR3 sequence is CASSPRGEYYEQYF.

The rearrangement links TRBV6-6 to TRBJ2-3; the TCRdb D gene call, TRBD2, has no DNA to confirm it. Germline V CDR1 and CDR2: MNHNY, SVGAGI (reference sequence). The CDR3 consists of 18 residues. The CDR3 region is CASSYSKASGGSTDTQYF.

The chain links TRBV29-1 to TRBJ2-3; absent DNA, TCRdb's TRBD1 call cannot be checked. The V gene's germline CDR1 is SQVTM and CDR2 ANQGSEA. The CDR3 length is 15 residues. Here the CDR3 reads CSIPKWDRSTDTQYF.

This chain links TRBV7-9 with TRBJ2-7; the TRBD1 assignment by TCRdb is unverifiable without DNA. Germline V gene sequence: CDR1 SEHNR, CDR2 FQNEAQ (reference sequence). CDR3 length equals 14 residues. CDR3 sequence reads: CASSMGTARWEQYF. The full variable domain, its missing parts supplied by reference TRBV7-9 and TRBJ2-7, is DTGVSQNPRHKITKRGQNVTFRCDPISEHNRLYWYRQTLGQGPEFLTYFQNEAQLEKSRLLSDRFSAERPKGSFSTLEIQRTEQGDSAMYLCASSMGTARWEQYFGPGTRLTVT.

The CDR3 loop is CASSSTGTSGDVPPDTQYF. The rearrangement joins TRBV11-3 to TRBJ2-3; TCRdb gives TRBD2 as the D gene, but with no DNA this cannot be confirmed. The CDR3 length is 19 residues. CDR1 is SGHNT, CDR2 YENEEA, per germline.

The gene calls are TRBV5-5 and TRBJ2-7. Germline V gene sequence: CDR1 SGHKS, CDR2 YYEKEE (reference sequence). This CDR3 region has 15 residues. The CDR3 spells CASSLYLGDSYEQYF.

The chain joins TRBV25-1 to TRBJ1-5. CDR3 length: 13 amino acids. Germline values: CDR1 MGHDK, CDR2 SYGVNS. CDR3 region: CASSEGLGQPQHF.

V is TRBV15 and J is TRBJ2-1. CDR3 length: 15 residues. CDR1 LNHNV and CDR2 YYDKDF come from the germline V gene (reference sequence). The CDR3 loop reads CATSRETGNYNEQFF.

The chain recombines TRBV27 with TRBJ2-7; TCRdb picks TRBD1, but there is no DNA to check that call. The germline CDR1 and CDR2 sequences are MNHEY and SMNVEV (reference sequence). The CDR3 is 15 residues long. The CDR3 protein is CASSPGQGASYEQYF.

Here the CDR3 reads CASSYGGRQETQYF. The chain couples TRBV6-5 to TRBJ2-5; absent DNA, TCRdb's TRBD1 call cannot be checked. This CDR3 has 14 amino acids. The germline gives CDR1 MNHEY, CDR2 SVGAGI.

This rearrangement joins TRBV7-9 to TRBJ2-7; TCRdb picks TRBD1, but there is no DNA to check that call. The CDR3 sequence is 16 residues long. In germline, CDR1 is SEHNR, CDR2 FQNEAQ (reference sequence). The CDR3 sequence is CASSDPGQGVTYEQYF.

The chain recombines TRBV15 with TRBJ2-1; the D call from TCRdb, TRBD2, cannot be confirmed without DNA. This CDR3 comprises 17 residues. Germline V gives CDR1 LNHNV, CDR2 YYDKDF (reference sequence). The CDR3 here is CATSRLYEGSSYNEQFF.

The gene calls are TRBV5-1 and TRBJ2-7; TCRdb picks TRBD1, but there is no DNA to check that call. Germline V lookup: CDR1 SGHRS, CDR2 YFSETQ. The CDR3 has 14 amino acids. CDR3 region: CASKEQGGSYEQYF.

V usage is TRBV27 and J usage is TRBJ1-5; TCRdb's D gene call, TRBD1, goes unchecked for lack of DNA. The germline CDR1 and CDR2 sequences are MNHEY and SMNVEV (reference sequence). The length of the CDR3 is 14 residues. The CDR3 loop reads CASSFQGGNQPQHF.

The rearrangement joins TRBV5-1 to TRBJ2-1; TCRdb picks TRBD2, but there is no DNA to check that call. CDR3 length: 15 amino acids. CDR1 and CDR2 from the germline V gene are SGHRS and YFSETQ. Here the CDR3 reads CASSLRAGGPNERFF. Drawing the rest from reference TRBV5-1 and TRBJ2-1, the complete variable domain is KAGVTQTPRYLIKTRGQQVTLSCSPISGHRSVSWYQQTPGQGLQFLFEYFSETQRNKGNFPGRFSGRQFSNSRSEMNVSTLELGDSALYLCASSLRAGGPNERFFGPGTRLTVL.